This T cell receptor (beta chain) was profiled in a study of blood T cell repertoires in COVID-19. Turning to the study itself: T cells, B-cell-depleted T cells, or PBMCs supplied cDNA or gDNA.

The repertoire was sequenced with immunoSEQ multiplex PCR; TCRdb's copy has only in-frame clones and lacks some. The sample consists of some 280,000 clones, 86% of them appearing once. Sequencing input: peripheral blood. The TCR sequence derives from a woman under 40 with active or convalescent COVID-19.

The DNA of the CDR3 is TGTGCCACCAAAGCGTCCTCCTACAATGAGCAGTTCTTC. Translated, it gives CATKASSYNEQFF. V gene TRBV15 combines with J gene TRBJ2-1; no firm D call. Trimming took off 7 bases at V and 0 bases at J, with 7 bases between the two ends. This CDR3 contains 13 residues. Germline V gives CDR1 LNHNV, CDR2 YYDKDF (reference sequence).